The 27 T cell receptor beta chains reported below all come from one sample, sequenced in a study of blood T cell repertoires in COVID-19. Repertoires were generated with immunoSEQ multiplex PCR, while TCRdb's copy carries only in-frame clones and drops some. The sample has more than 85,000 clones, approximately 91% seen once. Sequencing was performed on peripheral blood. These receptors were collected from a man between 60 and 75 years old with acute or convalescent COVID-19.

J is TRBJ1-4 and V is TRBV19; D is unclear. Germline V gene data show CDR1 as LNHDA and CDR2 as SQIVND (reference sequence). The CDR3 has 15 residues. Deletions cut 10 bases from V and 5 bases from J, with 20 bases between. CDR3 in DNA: TGTGCCACCCAGTATGAAGGAGGAAGAAATGAAAAACTGTTTTTT. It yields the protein CATQYEGGRNEKLFF.

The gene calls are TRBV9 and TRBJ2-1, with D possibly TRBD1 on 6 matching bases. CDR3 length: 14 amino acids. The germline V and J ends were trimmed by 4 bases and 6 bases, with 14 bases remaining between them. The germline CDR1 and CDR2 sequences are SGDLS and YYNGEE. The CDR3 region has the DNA TGTGCCAGCAGCCTATGGGACACTGTCAATGAGCAGTTCTTC. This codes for CASSLWDTVNEQFF.

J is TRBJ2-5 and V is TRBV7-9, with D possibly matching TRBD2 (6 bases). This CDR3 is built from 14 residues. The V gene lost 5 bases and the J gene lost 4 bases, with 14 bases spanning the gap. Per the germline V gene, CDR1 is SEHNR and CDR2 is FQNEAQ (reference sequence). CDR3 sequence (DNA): TGTGCCAGCAGCCCCTACACTAGCCCAGAGACCCAGTACTTC. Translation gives CASSPYTSPETQYF.

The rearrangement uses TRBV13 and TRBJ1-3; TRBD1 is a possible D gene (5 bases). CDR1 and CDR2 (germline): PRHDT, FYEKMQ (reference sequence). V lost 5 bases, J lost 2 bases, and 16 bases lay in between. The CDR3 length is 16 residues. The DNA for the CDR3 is TGTGCCAGCAGCCTCTACCAGCAGGGAACTGGAAACACCATATATTTT. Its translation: CASSLYQQGTGNTIYF.

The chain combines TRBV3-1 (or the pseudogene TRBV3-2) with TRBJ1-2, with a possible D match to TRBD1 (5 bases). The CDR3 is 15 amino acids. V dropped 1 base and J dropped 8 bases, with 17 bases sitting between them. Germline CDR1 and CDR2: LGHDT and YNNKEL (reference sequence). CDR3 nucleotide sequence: TGTGCCAGCAGCCAAGGGCAGGGTGGAGAGTGGGGCTACACCTTC. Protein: CASSQGQGGEWGYTF.

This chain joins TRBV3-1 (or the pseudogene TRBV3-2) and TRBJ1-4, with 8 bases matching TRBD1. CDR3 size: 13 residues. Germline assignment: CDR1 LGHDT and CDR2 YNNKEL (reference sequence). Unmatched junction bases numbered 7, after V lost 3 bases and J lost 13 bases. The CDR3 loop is CASSHALGQGLFF. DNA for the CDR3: TGTGCCAGCAGCCACGCCTTAGGACAGGGACTGTTTTTT.

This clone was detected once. The CDR3 reads CASSLASGGWQFF. The CDR3 DNA reads TGTGCCAGCAGCTTAGCGTCGGGGGGATGGCAGTTCTTC. The chain couples TRBV11-3 to TRBJ2-1, with TRBD2 matching over 7 bases. J was trimmed by 12 bases and V by 1 base; bases with no gene match: 6. The germline V gene has CDR1 SGHNT and CDR2 YENEEA. The length of the CDR3 is 13 residues.

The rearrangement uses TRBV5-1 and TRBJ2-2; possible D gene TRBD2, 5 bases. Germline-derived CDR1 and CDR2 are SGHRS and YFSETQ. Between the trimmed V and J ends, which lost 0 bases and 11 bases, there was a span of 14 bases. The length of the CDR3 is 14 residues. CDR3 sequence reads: CASSLVGRGSELFF. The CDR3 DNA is TGCGCCAGCAGCTTGGTGGGCCGGGGAAGCGAGCTGTTTTTT. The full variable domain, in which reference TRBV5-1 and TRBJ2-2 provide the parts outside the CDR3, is KAGVTQTPRYLIKTRGQQVTLSCSPISGHRSVSWYQQTPGQGLQFLFEYFSETQRNKGNFPGRFSGRQFSNSRSEMNVSTLELGDSALYLCASSLVGRGSELFFGEGSRLTVL.

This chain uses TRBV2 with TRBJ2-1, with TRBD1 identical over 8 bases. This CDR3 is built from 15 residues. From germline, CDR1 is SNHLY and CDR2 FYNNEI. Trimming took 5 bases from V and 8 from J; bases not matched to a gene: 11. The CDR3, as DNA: TGTGCCAGCAGTCAGTCCCGGGACAGGAGCCATGAGCAGTTCTTC. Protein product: CASSQSRDRSHEQFF.

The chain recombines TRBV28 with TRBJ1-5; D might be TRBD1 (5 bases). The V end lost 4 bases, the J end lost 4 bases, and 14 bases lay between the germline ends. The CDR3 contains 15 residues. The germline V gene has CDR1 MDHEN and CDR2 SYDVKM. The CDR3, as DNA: TGTGCCAGCAGTTCCCTACTTTCAGGGAATCAGCCCCAGCATTTT. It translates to CASSSLLSGNQPQHF.

The CDR3 sequence is CASSSRTSGRYEQYF. The DNA of the CDR3 is TGTGCCAGCAGCTCCCGGACTAGCGGGAGGTACGAGCAGTACTTC. This sequence joins TRBV11-2 and TRBJ2-7; 14 bases match TRBD2. The CDR3 extends over 15 amino acids. Germline V gene data show CDR1 as SGHAT and CDR2 as FQNNGV. The ends lost 4 bases at V and 4 bases at J; junction bases unmatched: 3.

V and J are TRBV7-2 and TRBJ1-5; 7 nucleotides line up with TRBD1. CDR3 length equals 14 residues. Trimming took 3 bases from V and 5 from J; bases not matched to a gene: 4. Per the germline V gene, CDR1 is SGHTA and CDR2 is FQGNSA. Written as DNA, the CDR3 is TGTGCCAGCAGCTTTGACAGGGCGCATCAGCCCCAGCATTTT. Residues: CASSFDRAHQPQHF.

DNA for the CDR3: TGTGCCATTGCGCCGGGACAGGGGGCCCACGAGCAGTACTTC. It encodes CAIAPGQGAHEQYF. The chain links TRBV6-4 to TRBJ2-7, with 12 bases lining up with TRBD1. The CDR3 has 14 residues. Germline V lookup: CDR1 MRHNA, CDR2 SNTAGT. Trimming cost V 10 bases and J 5 bases; bases outside gene matches: 9.

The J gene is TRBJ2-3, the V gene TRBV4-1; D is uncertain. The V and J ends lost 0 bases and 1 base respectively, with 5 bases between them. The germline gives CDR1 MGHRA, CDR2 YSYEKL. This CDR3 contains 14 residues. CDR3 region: CASSQDIGTDTQYF. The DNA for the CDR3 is TGCGCCAGCAGCCAAGATATCGGCACAGATACGCAGTATTTT.

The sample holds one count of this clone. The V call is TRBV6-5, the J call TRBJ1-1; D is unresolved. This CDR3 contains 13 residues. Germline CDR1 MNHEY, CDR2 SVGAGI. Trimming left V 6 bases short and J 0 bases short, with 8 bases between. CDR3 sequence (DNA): TGTGCCAGCAGGGCCTTTTTGAACACTGAAGCTTTCTTT. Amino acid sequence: CASRAFLNTEAFF.

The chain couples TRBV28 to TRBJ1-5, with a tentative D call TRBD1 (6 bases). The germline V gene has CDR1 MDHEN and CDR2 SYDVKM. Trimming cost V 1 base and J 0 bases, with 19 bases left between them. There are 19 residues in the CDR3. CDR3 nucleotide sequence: TGTGCCAGCAGTTTATTGGTGGCAGGGGAACTTTATAGCAATCAGCCCCAGCATTTT. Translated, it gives CASSLLVAGELYSNQPQHF.

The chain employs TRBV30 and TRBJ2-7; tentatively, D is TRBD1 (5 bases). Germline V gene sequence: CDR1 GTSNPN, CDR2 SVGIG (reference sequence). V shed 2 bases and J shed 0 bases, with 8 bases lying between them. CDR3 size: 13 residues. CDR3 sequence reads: CAWSTGSSYEQYV. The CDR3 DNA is TGTGCCTGGAGTACAGGATCCTCCTACGAGCAGTACGTC.

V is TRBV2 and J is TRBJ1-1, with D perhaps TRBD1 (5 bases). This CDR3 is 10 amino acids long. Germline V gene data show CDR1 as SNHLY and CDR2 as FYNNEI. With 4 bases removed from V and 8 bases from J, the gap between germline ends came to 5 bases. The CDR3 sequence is CASSAGEAFF. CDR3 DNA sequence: TGTGCCAGCAGTGCAGGGGAAGCTTTCTTT.

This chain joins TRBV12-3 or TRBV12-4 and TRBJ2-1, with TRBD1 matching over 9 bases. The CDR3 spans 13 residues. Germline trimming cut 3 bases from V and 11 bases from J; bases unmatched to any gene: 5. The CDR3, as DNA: TGTGCCAGCAGTTTTGACAGGGGGGCTAAGCAGTTCTTC. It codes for CASSFDRGAKQFF.

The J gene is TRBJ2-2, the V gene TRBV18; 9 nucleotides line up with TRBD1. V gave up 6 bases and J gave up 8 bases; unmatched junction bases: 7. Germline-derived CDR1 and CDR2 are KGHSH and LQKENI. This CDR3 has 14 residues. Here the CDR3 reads CASSSGQGFGELFF. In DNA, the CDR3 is TGTGCCAGCTCTTCGGGACAGGGCTTTGGGGAGCTGTTTTTT. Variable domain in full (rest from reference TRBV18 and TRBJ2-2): NAGVMQNPRHLVRRRGQEARLRCSPMKGHSHVYWYRQLPEEGLKFMVYLQKENIIDESGMPKERFSAEFPKEGPSILRIQQVVRGDSAAYFCASSSGQGFGELFFGEGSRLTVL.

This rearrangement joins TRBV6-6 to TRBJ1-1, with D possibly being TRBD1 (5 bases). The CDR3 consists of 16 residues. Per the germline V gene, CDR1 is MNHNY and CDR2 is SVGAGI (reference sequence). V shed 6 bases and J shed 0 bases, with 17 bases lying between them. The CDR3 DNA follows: TGTGCCAGCAGCCCAGGGTACGATCGTATGAACACTGAAGCTTTCTTT. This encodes CASSPGYDRMNTEAFF.

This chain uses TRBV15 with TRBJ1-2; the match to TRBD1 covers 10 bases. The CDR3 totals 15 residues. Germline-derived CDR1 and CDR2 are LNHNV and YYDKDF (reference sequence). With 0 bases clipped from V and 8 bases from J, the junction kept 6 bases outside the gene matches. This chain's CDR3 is CATSRERQGARGYTF. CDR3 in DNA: TGTGCCACCAGCAGAGAGAGACAGGGGGCTCGGGGCTACACCTTC.

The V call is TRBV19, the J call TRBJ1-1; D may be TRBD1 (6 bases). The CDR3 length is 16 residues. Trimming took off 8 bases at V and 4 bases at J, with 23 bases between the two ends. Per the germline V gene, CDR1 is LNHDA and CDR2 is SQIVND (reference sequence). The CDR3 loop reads CASSTSPGQGFTEAFF. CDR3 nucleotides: TGTGCCAGTTCGACCTCTCCGGGACAAGGCTTCACTGAAGCTTTCTTT.

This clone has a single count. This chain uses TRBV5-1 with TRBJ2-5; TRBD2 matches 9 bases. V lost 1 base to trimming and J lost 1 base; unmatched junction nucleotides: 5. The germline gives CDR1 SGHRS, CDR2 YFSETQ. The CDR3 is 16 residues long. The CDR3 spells CASSLSLAGFQETQYF. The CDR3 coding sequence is TGCGCCAGCAGCTTGAGCCTAGCGGGGTTCCAAGAGACCCAGTACTTC.

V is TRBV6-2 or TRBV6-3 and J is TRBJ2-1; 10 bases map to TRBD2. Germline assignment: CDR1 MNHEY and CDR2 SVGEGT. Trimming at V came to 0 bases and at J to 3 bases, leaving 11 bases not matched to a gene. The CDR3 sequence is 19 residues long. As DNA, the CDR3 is TGTGCCAGCAGTTACTCGACGGAAAATAGCGGGAGGTTCTACAATGAGCAGTTCTTC. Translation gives CASSYSTENSGRFYNEQFF.

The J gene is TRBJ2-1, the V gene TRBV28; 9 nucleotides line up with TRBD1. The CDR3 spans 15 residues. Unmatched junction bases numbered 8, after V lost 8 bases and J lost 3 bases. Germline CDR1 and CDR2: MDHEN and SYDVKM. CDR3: CASSPRDRDYNEQFF. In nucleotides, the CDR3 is TGTGCCAGCTCACCAAGGGACAGGGACTACAATGAGCAGTTCTTC.

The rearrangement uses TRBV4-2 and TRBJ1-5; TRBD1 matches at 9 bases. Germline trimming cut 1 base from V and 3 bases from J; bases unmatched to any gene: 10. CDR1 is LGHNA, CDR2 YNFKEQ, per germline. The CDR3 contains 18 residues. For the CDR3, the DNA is TGTGCCAGCAGCCAAGCCCTGCCGGGACAGGGAATCAATCAGCCCCAGCATTTT. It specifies CASSQALPGQGINQPQHF.